The 6 T cell receptor beta chains in this list originate from one sample, sequenced in a study of memory CD4+ T cells and cytomegalovirus serostatus. The sort gate was single viable CD3+CD4+CD8-CD45RO+ cells for memory CD4+ T cells. TCRdb's copy holds only in-frame clones and misses some; the assay was immunoSEQ multiplex PCR. The sample carries 50,000 or so clones, 82% recorded once. The sample consisted of memory CD4+ T cells from blood. The receptors come from an adult in good health and CMV-seronegative.

In this sample, this clone turned up a few times. The chain has TRBV29-1 and TRBJ1-5; D is possibly TRBD1 (5 bases). The CDR3 consists of 12 residues. The germline CDR1 and CDR2 sequences are SQVTM and ANQGSEA. Trimming took off 6 bases at V and 5 bases at J, with 11 bases between the two ends. CDR3 residues: CSVTLGDQPQHF. The DNA for the CDR3 is TGCAGCGTCACCCTGGGGGATCAGCCCCAGCATTTT.

This sequence joins TRBV9 and TRBJ1-2, with 10 bases identical to TRBD1. Looked up from germline, CDR1 is SGDLS and CDR2 is YYNGEE. V was pared by 2 bases and J by 3 bases, with 10 bases of the junction left unmatched. The CDR3 spans 17 residues. CDR3 region: CASSVRTGTGDDYGYTF. The DNA for the CDR3 is TGTGCCAGCAGCGTCAGAACCGGGACAGGGGACGACTATGGCTACACCTTC.

This clone came up once. CDR3 in amino acids: CASAGGSYGYTF. The CDR3 DNA follows: TGTGCCTCAGCGGGGGGATCCTATGGCTACACCTTC. The V call is TRBV30, the J call TRBJ1-2; D might be TRBD1 (5 bases). Germline V CDR1 and CDR2: GTSNPN, SVGIG (reference sequence). The length of the CDR3 is 12 residues. V was cut by 7 bases and J by 4 bases, with 13 bases left in between. Looking up the rest from reference TRBV30 and TRBJ1-2 gives the full variable domain: SQTIHQWPATLVQPVGSPLSLECTVEGTSNPNLYWYRQAAGRGLQLLFYSVGIGQISSEVPQNLSASRPQDRQFILSSKKLLLSDSGFYLCASAGGSYGYTFGSGTRLTVV.

The chain is built from TRBV15 and TRBJ2-3, with D possibly matching TRBD2 (6 bases). Germline CDR1 is LNHNV and CDR2 is YYDKDF (reference sequence). V lost 1 base and J lost 14, with 13 bases in between. CDR3 length: 12 residues. CDR3 amino acids: CATSRVKGLPYF. The CDR3 bases are TGTGCCACCAGCAGAGTGAAGGGACTCCCGTATTTT. Combining the CDR3 with reference TRBV15 and TRBJ2-3 gives the whole variable domain DAMVIQNPRYQVTQFGKPVTLSCSQTLNHNVMYWYQQKSSQAPKLLFHYYDKDFNNEADTPDNFQSRRPNTSFCFLDIRSPGLGDTAMYLCATSRVKGLPYFGPGTRLTVL.

This sequence joins TRBV28 and TRBJ1-2, with D hard to call. Trimming cost V 3 bases and J 5 bases, with 13 bases left between them. This CDR3 is 14 amino acids long. The germline CDR1 and CDR2 sequences are MDHEN and SYDVKM. CDR3 coding DNA: TGTGCCAGCAGTTTCAGGCAGATTGGGTATGGCTACACCTTC. Amino acids: CASSFRQIGYGYTF.

The gene calls are TRBV10-3 and TRBJ1-6; possible D gene TRBD1, 5 bases. Trimming removed 8 bases at V and 10 bases at J, with 15 bases between. The CDR3 covers 13 residues. The germline gives CDR1 ENHRY, CDR2 SYGVKD. The CDR3 region is CAIQGAGYSPLHF. CDR3 DNA sequence: TGTGCCATCCAAGGGGCAGGGTACTCACCCCTCCACTTT.